The sequence of this TCR beta chain was determined in a study of T cell repertoires in cytomegalovirus infection. Overall study: Indicated by public TCR beta signatures were CMV infection and matching HLA type. Regarding the study as a whole: Adding up the frequency of public TCR beta families identified people who carried CMV plus the relevant HLA.

Deletions cut 2 bases from V and 1 base from J, with 11 bases between. Germline V gene lookup returns CDR1 MNHEY and CDR2 SVGEGT. This CDR3 comprises 15 residues. MiXCR, run by TCRdb on the reads, gives a single entry per CDR3 protein. The profile covers some 400,000 distinct CDR3 sequences, with about a sixth appearing a single time and under 9% taken by the ten largest. Ten or more counts support this clonotype. The antigen remains undetermined. The chain combines TRBV6-2 or TRBV6-3 with TRBJ2-5; maybe TRBD2 (6 bases). The sequence was obtained from a human donor in good health (CMV status not recorded). Some clones in this sample may be carry-over from other donors' samples. The specimen sequenced was PBMCs. CDR3 sequence reads: CASSYMEGPQETQYF. In DNA, the CDR3 is TGTGCCAGCAGTTACATGGAGGGACCCCAAGAGACCCAGTACTTC.